The clone carrying this T cell receptor beta chain showed up just once. Per the authors' pipeline: From reference gene primer amplification, estimates of nucleated cell counts were derived. Libraries were prepared by immunoSEQ multiplex PCR; TCRdb keeps only in-frame clonotypes and omits some of them. That table supplies the V and J calls and clone size; D and trimming were determined from the DNA. The sample includes around 120,000 clones, around 88% of them seen just once. The ends were cut back, 0 bases at V and 1 base at J, with 13 bases in the middle. Germline V gene sequence: CDR1 SGHTS, CDR2 YDEGEE. The CDR3 extends over 16 amino acids. The sample comes from a study of blood T cell repertoires in COVID-19. As for the study in general: Samples representing acute and convalescent COVID-19 were sourced from the United States, Italy and Spain.

Sample: peripheral blood. The receptor was isolated from a man older than 75 with active or convalescent COVID-19. This sequence joins TRBV5-8 and TRBJ1-1; D unresolved. As DNA, the CDR3 is TGTGCCAGCAGCTTGGGGCAGGCCCTGACGAACACTGAAGCTTTCTTT. This translates into CASSLGQALTNTEAFF.